This TCR beta chain was sequenced in a study of blood T cell repertoires in COVID-19. Background on the study: T cells, B-cell-depleted T cells, or PBMCs supplied cDNA or gDNA.

Germline V lookup: CDR1 SEHNR, CDR2 FQNEAQ (reference sequence). The J segment lost 1 base and the V segment lost 5 bases, leaving 4 bases of the junction unmatched. CDR3 length equals 15 residues. Repertoires were generated with immunoSEQ multiplex PCR, while TCRdb's copy carries only in-frame clones and drops some. Of roughly 250,000 clones listed, 79% were seen once; the top ten hold 3% to 4%. This receptor was taken from a woman in her 40s with active or convalescent COVID-19. The sequenced sample was peripheral blood. The genes are TRBV7-9 and TRBJ2-2, with 7 bases aligning to TRBD1. Written as DNA, the CDR3 is TGTGCCAGCAGCCCCCGGACAGGGAACACCGGGGAGCTGTTTTTT. Its translation: CASSPRTGNTGELFF. The entire variable domain, with the rest obtained from reference TRBV7-9 and TRBJ2-2, is as follows: DTGVSQNPRHKITKRGQNVTFRCDPISEHNRLYWYRQTLGQGPEFLTYFQNEAQLEKSRLLSDRFSAERPKGSFSTLEIQRTEQGDSAMYLCASSPRTGNTGELFFGEGSRLTVL.